This TCR beta chain was retrieved from a study of T cells after yellow fever vaccination. Findings and caveats of the study: Post-booster repertoires again held most primary-vaccination clones (about 95% CD4, 80% to 90% CD8). A weaker but faster secondary response was observed, peaking on day 5 versus 15.

Production of TCR cDNA was by 5'RACE template switching, which also added a universal primer site and UMIs. TCRdb used MiXCR to reprocess the 5' RACE reads, holding one entry per CDR3 protein. This table holds more than 450,000 distinct CDR3 sequences, less than 25% found once. Germline lookup yields CDR1 SNHLY and CDR2 FYNNEI. The V gene lost 6 bases and the J gene lost 7 bases, with 10 bases spanning the gap. The CDR3 totals 12 residues. To note about this clonotype: Its antigen is unknown.

This chain joins TRBV2 and TRBJ2-1; no clear D gene. Sample: PBMCs, taken around 3 weeks after the first yellow fever vaccination. This clonotype originated in a man aged 18 to 29 who received the YFV17D yellow fever vaccine. The CDR3 coding sequence is TGTGCCAGCAGGGAAAGGTGGAATGAGCAGTTCTTC. Translated, it gives CASRERWNEQFF.